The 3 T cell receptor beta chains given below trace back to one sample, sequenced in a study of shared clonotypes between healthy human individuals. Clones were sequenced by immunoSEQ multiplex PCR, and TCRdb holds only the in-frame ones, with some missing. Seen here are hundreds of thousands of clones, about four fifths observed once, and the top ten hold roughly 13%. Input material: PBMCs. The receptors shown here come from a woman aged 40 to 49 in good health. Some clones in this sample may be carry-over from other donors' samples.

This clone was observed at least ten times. The CDR3 sequence: CASSETGNDYEQYF. The DNA of the CDR3 is TGTGCCAGCAGCGAGACAGGGAATGATTACGAGCAGTACTTC. The chain recombines TRBV7-3 with TRBJ2-7, with 7 bases that match TRBD1. The junction had 8 bases not matched to a gene; V was cut back by 5 bases and J by 4 bases. Germline CDR1 reads SGHTA; CDR2 reads FQGTGA. The CDR3 covers 14 residues.

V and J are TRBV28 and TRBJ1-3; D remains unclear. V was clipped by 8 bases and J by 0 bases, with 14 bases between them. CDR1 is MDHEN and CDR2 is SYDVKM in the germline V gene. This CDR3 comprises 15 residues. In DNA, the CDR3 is TGTGCCAGCGGGCCTGACGCCCGCTCTGGAAACACCATATATTTT. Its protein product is CASGPDARSGNTIYF.

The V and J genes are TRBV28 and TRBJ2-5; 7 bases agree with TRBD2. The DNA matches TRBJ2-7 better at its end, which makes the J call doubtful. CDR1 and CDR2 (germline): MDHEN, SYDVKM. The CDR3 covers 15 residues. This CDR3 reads CASSLVGLAAYEQYF. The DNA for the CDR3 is TGTGCCAGCAGTTTGGTGGGGCTAGCGGCCTACGAGCAGTACTTC.